The clone carrying this T cell receptor beta chain was seen a few times. The antigen remains undetermined. Extracted RNA was reverse transcribed into cDNA, the sequencing template. The data were produced by immunoSEQ multiplex PCR, yet TCRdb's version contains in-frame clones alone and is incomplete. Among roughly 97,000 clones, 41% were seen once, and the ten largest hold around 1.5%. The data belong to a study of CD8+ T cells in alopecia areata. Study as a whole: Tofacitinib was taken orally by treated patients, and the dose was 5 to 10 mg twice daily. Tofacitinib treatment spanned 6 to 18 months, with 6 months off drug afterward.

CDR1 is SGHTA and CDR2 is FQGNSA in the germline V gene. The CDR3 is 13 residues long. Trimming at V came to 3 bases and at J to 6 bases, leaving 2 bases not matched to a gene. General study findings and limits: Higher clonality than in normal scalp was seen in lesional scalp, especially alopecia totalis/universalis.

The sequence was collected from a human donor with alopecia areata. The chain couples TRBV7-2 to TRBJ2-1; 7 bases map to TRBD1. Sequencing used CD4+ T cells sorted from blood. The CDR3 reads CASSFRQGNEQFF. The CDR3, as DNA: TGTGCCAGCAGCTTCCGACAGGGCAATGAGCAGTTCTTC.